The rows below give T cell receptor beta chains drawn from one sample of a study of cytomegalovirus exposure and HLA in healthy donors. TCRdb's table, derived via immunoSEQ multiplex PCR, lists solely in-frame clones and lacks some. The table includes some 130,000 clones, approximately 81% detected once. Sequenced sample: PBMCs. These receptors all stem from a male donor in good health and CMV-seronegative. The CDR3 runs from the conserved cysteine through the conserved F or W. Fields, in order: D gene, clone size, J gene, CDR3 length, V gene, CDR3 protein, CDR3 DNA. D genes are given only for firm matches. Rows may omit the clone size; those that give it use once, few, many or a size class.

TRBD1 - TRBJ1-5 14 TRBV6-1 CASETGTGIQPQHF TGTGCCAGCGAAACCGGGACAGGGATCCAGCCCCAGCATTTT
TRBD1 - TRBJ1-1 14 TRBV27 CASSSPGGGTEAFF TGTGCCAGCAGTTCCCCAGGGGGCGGCACTGAAGCTTTCTTT
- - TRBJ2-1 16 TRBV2 CASRDWGGVGSNEQFF TGTGCCAGCAGGGATTGGGGGGGCGTGGGGTCCAATGAGCAGTTCTTC
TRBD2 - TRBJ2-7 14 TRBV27 CASSFRPGGDGQYF TGTGCCAGCAGTTTCCGCCCCGGGGGGGATGGGCAGTACTTC
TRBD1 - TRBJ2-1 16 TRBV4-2 CASSRKRGRGLDEQFF TGTGCCAGCAGCCGAAAGAGGGGAAGGGGGCTCGATGAGCAGTTCTTC
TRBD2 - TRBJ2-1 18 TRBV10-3 CAISGGLAGLTSYNAQFF TGTGCCATCAGTGGAGGACTAGCGGGCCTTACATCCTACAATGCGCAGTTCTTC
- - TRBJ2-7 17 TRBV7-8 CASSLIGNRERSYEQYF TGTGCCAGCAGCTTAATTGGGAACAGGGAGAGATCCTACGAGCAGTACTTC
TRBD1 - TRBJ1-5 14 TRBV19 CASSRQGAGQPRHF TGTGCCAGTAGCAGACAGGGGGCCGGGCAGCCCCGGCATTTT
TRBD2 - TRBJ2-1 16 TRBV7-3 CASSPVSGSAYNEQFF TGTGCCAGCAGCCCAGTTAGCGGGAGTGCCTACAATGAGCAGTTCTTC
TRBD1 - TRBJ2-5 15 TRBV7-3 CASSLGTGPQETQYF TGTGCCAGCAGCTTAGGGACAGGGCCCCAAGAGACCCAGTACTTC
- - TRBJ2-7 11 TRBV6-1 CASSRGGEQYF TGTGCCAGCAGTAGAGGGGGCGAGCAGTACTTC
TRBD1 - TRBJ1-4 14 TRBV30 CAWSLGQGGEKLFF TGTGCCTGGAGCCTGGGACAGGGAGGTGAAAAACTGTTTTTT
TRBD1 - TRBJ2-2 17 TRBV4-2 CASSQDVGQGATGELFF TGTGCCAGCAGCCAAGATGTAGGACAGGGGGCAACCGGGGAGCTGTTTTTT
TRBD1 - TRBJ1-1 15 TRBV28 CASSDSTGRNTEAFF TGTGCCAGCAGTGATTCGACAGGGCGGAACACTGAAGCTTTCTTT
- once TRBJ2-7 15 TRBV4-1 CASSQVESSSYEQYF TGCGCCAGCAGCCAAGTCGAAAGTAGCTCCTACGAGCAGTACTTC
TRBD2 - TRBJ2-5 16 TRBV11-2 CASSSRTSGGQETQYF TGTGCCAGCAGCTCGCGGACTAGCGGGGGACAAGAGACCCAGTACTTC
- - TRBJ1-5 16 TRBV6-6 CASRPYLEGSNQPQHF TGTGCCAGCAGGCCATACCTAGAAGGTAGCAATCAGCCCCAGCATTTT
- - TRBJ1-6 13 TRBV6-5 CASSPSVNSPLHF TGTGCCAGCAGCCCCTCAGTCAATTCACCCCTCCACTTT
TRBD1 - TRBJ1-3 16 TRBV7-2 CASSLLGQGSGNTIYF TGTGCCAGCAGCTTATTGGGACAGGGCTCTGGAAACACCATATATTTT
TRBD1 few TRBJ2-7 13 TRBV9 CASGTGVSYEQYF TGTGCCAGCGGGACAGGGGTGTCCTACGAGCAGTACTTC
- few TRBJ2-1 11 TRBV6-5 CATYLNNEQFF TGTGCCACCTACCTCAACAATGAGCAGTTCTTC
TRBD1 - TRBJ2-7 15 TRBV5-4 CASSTQGTGGHEQYF TGTGCCAGCTCTACTCAAGGGACAGGGGGACACGAGCAGTACTTC
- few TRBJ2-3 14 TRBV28 CASSLELSTDTQYF TGTGCCAGCAGTTTGGAGCTGAGCACAGATACGCAGTATTTT
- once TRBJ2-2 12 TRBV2 CASSVGGGELFF TGTGCCAGCAGTGTCGGGGGCGGGGAGCTGTTTTTT
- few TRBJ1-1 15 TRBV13 CASSLEAVVNTEAFF TGTGCCAGCTCCCTGGAGGCAGTCGTAAACACTGAAGCTTTCTTT
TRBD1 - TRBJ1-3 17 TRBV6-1 CASSEDRGRLSGNTIYF TGTGCCAGCAGTGAGGACAGGGGTCGCCTCTCTGGAAACACCATATATTTT
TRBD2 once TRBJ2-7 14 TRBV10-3 CAISERLAGSEQYF TGTGCCATCAGTGAGAGACTAGCGGGATCCGAGCAGTACTTC
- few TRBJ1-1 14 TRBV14 CASSQAGMNTEAFF TGTGCCAGCAGCCAAGCAGGCATGAACACTGAAGCTTTCTTT
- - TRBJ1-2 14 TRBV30 CAWSRTVIFYGYTF TGTGCCTGGAGTCGGACAGTGATATTCTATGGCTACACCTTC